This is a list of T cell receptor beta chains from one sample in a study of blood T cell repertoires in COVID-19. Clones were sequenced by immunoSEQ multiplex PCR, and TCRdb holds only the in-frame ones, with some missing. Counted here are roughly 430,000 clones, approximately 91% occurring once; the ten biggest clones make up 1.2% to 1.5%. The specimen was PBMCs or T cells enriched from blood (not recorded which). Receptor source: a woman aged 18-29 years who had been exposed to COVID-19. The CDR3 runs from the conserved cysteine through the conserved F or W. D genes are given only for firm matches. For some rows the clone size is stated as once, few or many, or as a class when expanded; others skip it.

v_call: TRBV19; d_call: TRBD1; clone_size: .; j_call: TRBJ1-3; cdr3_nt: TGTGCCAGTAGTGACGACAGGGTTCTCTTCAACACCATATATTTT; cdr3_aa: CASSDDRVLFNTIYF
v_call: TRBV28; d_call: TRBD1; clone_size: .; j_call: TRBJ2-7; cdr3_nt: TGTGCCAGCAGTTTCGTGAGGGGGCTCTACGAGCAGTACTTC; cdr3_aa: CASSFVRGLYEQYF
v_call: TRBV23-1; d_call: .; clone_size: .; j_call: TRBJ2-2; cdr3_nt: TGCGCCAGCAGTATCCAGGGTTCGAACACCGGGGAGCTGTTTTTT; cdr3_aa: CASSIQGSNTGELFF
v_call: TRBV18; d_call: TRBD2; clone_size: .; j_call: TRBJ2-3; cdr3_nt: TGTGCCAGCTCACCAGTTGGGACTAGCGGGGGCACAGATACGCAGTATTTT; cdr3_aa: CASSPVGTSGGTDTQYF
v_call: TRBV28; d_call: .; clone_size: .; j_call: TRBJ1-6; cdr3_nt: TGTGCCAGCAGCCAGTCGGGGACTGGGTTGTTAGGGTCTGGTTCACCCCTCCACTTT; cdr3_aa: CASSQSGTGLLGSGSPLHF
v_call: TRBV6-5; d_call: TRBD1; clone_size: .; j_call: TRBJ1-5; cdr3_nt: TGTGCCAGCAGTTACTCCAATGACAGGGGTCAGCCCCAGCATTTT; cdr3_aa: CASSYSNDRGQPQHF
v_call: TRBV7-2; d_call: .; clone_size: .; j_call: TRBJ2-1; cdr3_nt: TGTGCCAGCAGCTATTCAGGGGCGGGGGTGAATGAGCAGTTCTTC; cdr3_aa: CASSYSGAGVNEQFF
v_call: TRBV2; d_call: TRBD2; clone_size: .; j_call: TRBJ2-5; cdr3_nt: TGTGCCAGCAGTGTCCCAGCGGGGGGACTGGAGACCCAGTACTTC; cdr3_aa: CASSVPAGGLETQYF
v_call: TRBV24-1; d_call: .; clone_size: once; j_call: TRBJ1-2; cdr3_nt: TGTGCCACCAGTGATGCGCGAGGACAGTTCTATGGCTACACCTTC; cdr3_aa: CATSDARGQFYGYTF
v_call: TRBV11-2; d_call: .; clone_size: .; j_call: TRBJ1-5; cdr3_nt: TGTGCCAGCAGCTTAGATCACGGGCAGCCCCAGCATTTT; cdr3_aa: CASSLDHGQPQHF
v_call: TRBV18; d_call: .; clone_size: few; j_call: TRBJ1-2; cdr3_nt: TGTGCCAGCTCAGGCGTGGGGGCCACTAACTATGGCTACACCTTC; cdr3_aa: CASSGVGATNYGYTF
v_call: TRBV4-1; d_call: .; clone_size: few; j_call: TRBJ1-2; cdr3_nt: TGCGCCAGCAGCCTATACCGACAGGTAGCTAACTATGGCTACACCTTC; cdr3_aa: CASSLYRQVANYGYTF
v_call: TRBV9; d_call: TRBD2; clone_size: .; j_call: TRBJ2-3; cdr3_nt: TGTGCCAGCAGCGTAGTGCCGACTAGCGGGACAGATACGCAGTATTTT; cdr3_aa: CASSVVPTSGTDTQYF
v_call: TRBV27; d_call: .; clone_size: once; j_call: TRBJ1-1; cdr3_nt: TGTGCCAGCAGCTCCGGACAGCCACTTGAAGCTTTCTTT; cdr3_aa: CASSSGQPLEAFF
v_call: TRBV7-9; d_call: .; clone_size: .; j_call: TRBJ1-1; cdr3_nt: TGTGCCAGCAGCTTCTACAGGGACACTGAAGCTTTCTTT; cdr3_aa: CASSFYRDTEAFF
v_call: TRBV7-6; d_call: TRBD2; clone_size: once; j_call: TRBJ2-1; cdr3_nt: TGTGCCAGCAGCTTAAACGAACTAGCGGGGGGGTACAATGAGCAGTTCTTC; cdr3_aa: CASSLNELAGGYNEQFF
v_call: TRBV7-9; d_call: .; clone_size: once; j_call: TRBJ2-1; cdr3_nt: TGTGCCAGCCCCGGACACTGGTTCTTC; cdr3_aa: CASPGHWFF
v_call: TRBV9; d_call: .; clone_size: once; j_call: TRBJ1-3; cdr3_nt: TGTGCCAGCAGCGTACTATCTGATGCTGGAAACACCATATATTTT; cdr3_aa: CASSVLSDAGNTIYF
v_call: TRBV7-6; d_call: .; clone_size: few; j_call: TRBJ1-1; cdr3_nt: TGTGCCAGCAGCCGCCAGTCAGGGGTAAACACTGAAGCTTTCTTT; cdr3_aa: CASSRQSGVNTEAFF
v_call: TRBV7-2; d_call: TRBD1; clone_size: .; j_call: TRBJ2-6; cdr3_nt: TGTGCCAGCAGATCCAGGGACAGGGGGTCTGGGGCCAACGTCCTGACTTTC; cdr3_aa: CASRSRDRGSGANVLTF
v_call: TRBV28; d_call: TRBD2; clone_size: .; j_call: TRBJ2-7; cdr3_nt: TGTGCCAGCTCGGCGGGAGACGCACGACACGAGCAGTACTTC; cdr3_aa: CASSAGDARHEQYF
v_call: TRBV7-9; d_call: TRBD2; clone_size: .; j_call: TRBJ2-1; cdr3_nt: TGTGCCAGCAGCTTCGCTAGCGGGACCGATGAGCAGTTCTTC; cdr3_aa: CASSFASGTDEQFF
v_call: TRBV28; d_call: .; clone_size: once; j_call: TRBJ1-5; cdr3_nt: TGTGCCAGCAACGCGCAAAGTCAGCCCCAGCATTTT; cdr3_aa: CASNAQSQPQHF
v_call: TRBV2; d_call: TRBD1; clone_size: once; j_call: TRBJ1-4; cdr3_nt: TGTGCCAGCTGGGACAGTTATAATGAAAAACTGTTTTTT; cdr3_aa: CASWDSYNEKLFF
v_call: TRBV7-2; d_call: TRBD1; clone_size: .; j_call: TRBJ1-5; cdr3_nt: TGTGCCAGCAGCCAGGGGGGTTATAGCAATCAGCCCCAGCATTTT; cdr3_aa: CASSQGGYSNQPQHF
v_call: TRBV10-2; d_call: .; clone_size: .; j_call: TRBJ1-1; cdr3_nt: TGCGCCAGCAGTGTTAACGGTCTGAACACTGAAGCTTTCTTT; cdr3_aa: CASSVNGLNTEAFF
v_call: TRBV5-1; d_call: TRBD1; clone_size: .; j_call: TRBJ2-2; cdr3_nt: TGCGCCAGCAGCCCGGGACAGGGGAACACCGGGGAGCTGTTTTTT; cdr3_aa: CASSPGQGNTGELFF
v_call: TRBV19; d_call: TRBD1; clone_size: .; j_call: TRBJ2-1; cdr3_nt: TGTGCCAGTAGTATGCTTCAGGGGGCGGGTAATGAGCAGTTCTTC; cdr3_aa: CASSMLQGAGNEQFF
v_call: TRBV2; d_call: .; clone_size: .; j_call: TRBJ2-7; cdr3_nt: TGTGCCAGCAACCCACAGGGCGGCGGTGGCTACGAGCAGTACTTC; cdr3_aa: CASNPQGGGGYEQYF
v_call: TRBV5-1; d_call: .; clone_size: .; j_call: TRBJ1-1; cdr3_nt: TGCGCCAGCAGCTCTGGTGGAGGGCTCTTGGAAGCTTTCTTT; cdr3_aa: CASSSGGGLLEAFF
v_call: TRBV7-8; d_call: TRBD1; clone_size: once; j_call: TRBJ1-4; cdr3_nt: TGTGCCAGCAGCTTACGGGACAGTTTAAACCTTAATGAAAAACTGTTTTTT; cdr3_aa: CASSLRDSLNLNEKLFF
v_call: TRBV29-1; d_call: .; clone_size: .; j_call: TRBJ2-3; cdr3_nt: TGCAGCGTTGGAAGGGCTAGCGGCACAGATACGCAGTATTTT; cdr3_aa: CSVGRASGTDTQYF
v_call: TRBV18; d_call: TRBD2; clone_size: .; j_call: TRBJ2-1; cdr3_nt: TGTGCCAGCTCACCTCGACTAGCAGGAGATGTGTATGGTGAGCAGTTCTTC; cdr3_aa: CASSPRLAGDVYGEQFF
v_call: TRBV10-3; d_call: TRBD1; clone_size: .; j_call: TRBJ1-2; cdr3_nt: TGTGCCATCAGCGGACAGGGAGGTGGCTACACCTTC; cdr3_aa: CAISGQGGGYTF
v_call: TRBV21-1; d_call: .; clone_size: .; j_call: TRBJ2-5; cdr3_nt: TGTGCCAGCCGGAGACTAAAAGAGACCCAGTACTTC; cdr3_aa: CASRRLKETQYF
v_call: TRBV30; d_call: TRBD1; clone_size: .; j_call: TRBJ2-1; cdr3_nt: TGTGCCTGGAGTGATCCGAATGACAGGGTTAGGCACCGGGCCTACAATGAGCAGTTCTTC; cdr3_aa: CAWSDPNDRVRHRAYNEQFF
v_call: TRBV7-2; d_call: TRBD2; clone_size: .; j_call: TRBJ2-7; cdr3_nt: TGTGCCAGCAGTCCAGGCGCGGGAGGATTCCACGAGCAGTACTTC; cdr3_aa: CASSPGAGGFHEQYF
v_call: TRBV19; d_call: TRBD1; clone_size: .; j_call: TRBJ2-7; cdr3_nt: TGTGCCAGCCAGGACAGGGGGAACGAGCAGTACTTC; cdr3_aa: CASQDRGNEQYF
v_call: TRBV15; d_call: TRBD2; clone_size: .; j_call: TRBJ2-7; cdr3_nt: TGTGCCACCAGCAGAGAGGGTCTAGCGGGAGGGTACGAGCAGTACTTC; cdr3_aa: CATSREGLAGGYEQYF
v_call: TRBV18; d_call: .; clone_size: .; j_call: TRBJ2-1; cdr3_nt: TGTGCCAGCTCGCCCGCAGGCGCCATGGGGGGTGAGCAGTTCTTC; cdr3_aa: CASSPAGAMGGEQFF
v_call: TRBV18; d_call: TRBD1; clone_size: .; j_call: TRBJ1-4; cdr3_nt: TGTGCCAGCTCACCGGACAGGTACTATGAAAAACTGTTTTTT; cdr3_aa: CASSPDRYYEKLFF
v_call: TRBV11-2; d_call: .; clone_size: once; j_call: TRBJ2-1; cdr3_nt: TGTGCCAGCAGCTTACTATATGAGCAGTTCTTC; cdr3_aa: CASSLLYEQFF
v_call: TRBV9; d_call: .; clone_size: .; j_call: TRBJ2-3; cdr3_nt: TGTGCCAGCAGGGCGGGATCAGATACGCAGTATTTT; cdr3_aa: CASRAGSDTQYF